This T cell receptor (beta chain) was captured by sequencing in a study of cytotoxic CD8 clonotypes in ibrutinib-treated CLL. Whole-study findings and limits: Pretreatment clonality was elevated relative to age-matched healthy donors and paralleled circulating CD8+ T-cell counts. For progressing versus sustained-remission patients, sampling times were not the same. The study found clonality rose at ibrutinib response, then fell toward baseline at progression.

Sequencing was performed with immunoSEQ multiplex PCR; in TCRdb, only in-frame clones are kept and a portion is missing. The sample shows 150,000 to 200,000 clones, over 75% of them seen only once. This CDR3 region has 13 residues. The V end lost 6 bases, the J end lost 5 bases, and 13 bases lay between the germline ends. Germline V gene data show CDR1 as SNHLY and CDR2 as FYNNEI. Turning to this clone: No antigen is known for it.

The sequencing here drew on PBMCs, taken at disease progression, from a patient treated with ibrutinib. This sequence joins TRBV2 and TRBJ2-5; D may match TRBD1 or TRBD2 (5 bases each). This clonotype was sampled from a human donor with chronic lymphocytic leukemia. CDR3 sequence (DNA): TGTGCCAGCAGAAAGGGACCCGGGGAGACCCAGTACTTC. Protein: CASRKGPGETQYF. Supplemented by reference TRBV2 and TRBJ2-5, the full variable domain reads EPEVTQTPSHQVTQMGQEVILRCVPISNHLYFYWYRQILGQKVEFLVSFYNNEISEKSEIFDDQFSVERPDGSNFTLKIRSTKLEDSAMYFCASRKGPGETQYFGPGTRLLVL.